This is a list of T cell receptor beta chains from one sample in a study of T cells in localized non-small cell lung cancer. Data came from immunoSEQ multiplex PCR; TCRdb stores just in-frame clones and leaves some out. The sample includes some 21,000 clones, roughly 87% of them seen just once. The sample consisted of peripheral blood mononuclear cells, taken before any cancer treatment. The source is a male donor aged 60 or older with stage II lung adenocarcinoma. The CDR3 runs from the conserved cysteine through the conserved F or W. A D gene is named only where the DNA matches it firmly. A row's size may be missing; if present it is once, few, many or a size class.

D gene | clone size | J gene | V gene | CDR3 DNA | CDR3 protein
- | - | TRBJ2-2 | TRBV5-1 | TGCGCCAGCAGCTTTCAGGGGACGAACACCGGGGAGCTGTTTTTT | CASSFQGTNTGELFF
- | - | TRBJ1-1 | TRBV27 | TGTGCCAGCAGTTTAAAGGTGAACACTGAAGCTTTCTTT | CASSLKVNTEAFF
TRBD1 | - | TRBJ2-3 | TRBV6-5 | TGTGCCAGCAGTTACAACAGGGGCCAGTTCACGGATACGCAGTATTTT | CASSYNRGQFTDTQYF
TRBD2 | - | TRBJ2-1 | TRBV7-9 | TGTGCCAGCAGCGGTGGGACTAGCGGATACAATGAGCAGTTCTTC | CASSGGTSGYNEQFF
- | once | TRBJ2-1 | TRBV5-1 | TGCGCCAGCAGCTTCGATACTAGAAGACCCTACAATGAGCAGTTCTTC | CASSFDTRRPYNEQFF
- | - | TRBJ1-3 | TRBV2 | TGTGCCAGCAGTGAAGAGTCTGGAGGAAACACCATATATTTT | CASSEESGGNTIYF
TRBD2 | few | TRBJ2-1 | TRBV7-2 | TGTGCCAGCAGCTTAGAGGGAACTAGCGGGAGGGCTAATGAGCAGTTCTTC | CASSLEGTSGRANEQFF
TRBD2 | once | TRBJ2-3 | TRBV5-1 | TGCGCCAGCAGCTTGGAGGTAGCGGGAGGGGGAGATACGCAGTATTTT | CASSLEVAGGGDTQYF
- | - | TRBJ1-4 | TRBV4-1 | TGCGCCAGCAGCCAAGGGGCCAGGGAGGGGTATGAAAAACTGTTTTTT | CASSQGAREGYEKLFF
TRBD2 | few | TRBJ2-1 | TRBV10-2 | TGCGCCACCCTGACTAGCGGAGACGTGAATGAGCAGTTCTTC | CATLTSGDVNEQFF
- | - | TRBJ2-7 | TRBV4-2 | TGTGCCAGCAGCCAAGTAGACAGAAGCGGCTACGAGCAGTACTTC | CASSQVDRSGYEQYF
- | once | TRBJ2-5 | TRBV28 | TGTGCCAGCAGTTTATACGGGACCTGGGCCCAGTACTTC | CASSLYGTWAQYF
- | - | TRBJ2-2 | TRBV5-1 | TGCGCCAGCAGCTTGGCTGGGACTGCGAACACCGGGGAGCTGTTTTTT | CASSLAGTANTGELFF
- | - | TRBJ2-7 | TRBV29-1 | TGCAGCGTCTTTTTAGTTGGTAGGGTTGGTCAGTACTTC | CSVFLVGRVGQYF
TRBD2 | - | TRBJ2-1 | TRBV5-1 | TGCGCCAGCAGCTTGGCCGCGCTAGCGGGAGTAGGCAATGAGCAGTTCTTC | CASSLAALAGVGNEQFF
TRBD2 | - | TRBJ2-7 | TRBV4-1 | TGCGCCAGCAGCCAAACTAGCGGCTACGAGCAGTACTTC | CASSQTSGYEQYF
- | - | TRBJ2-7 | TRBV28 | TGTGCAGGGGGGGGACGGCGCGAGCAGTACTTC | CAGGGRREQYF
- | - | TRBJ1-1 | TRBV5-6 | TGTGCCAGCAGCTTGGTCAGTCTGGGTGAAGCTTTCTTT | CASSLVSLGEAFF
- | - | TRBJ2-3 | TRBV18 | TGTGCCAGCTCTCCGCAAACGAGGACGCAGTATTTT | CASSPQTRTQYF
- | few | TRBJ1-1 | TRBV28 | TGTGCCAGCAGATCGGATTTGGACGCTTTCTTT | CASRSDLDAFF
- | few | TRBJ2-1 | TRBV9 | TGTGCCAGCAGTAGAGCTTTAGCAGAGAACAATGAGCAGTTCTTC | CASSRALAENNEQFF
TRBD1 | - | TRBJ1-2 | TRBV19 | TGTGCCAGTGGGGACAGGGCCTATGGCTACACCTTC | CASGDRAYGYTF
TRBD2 | - | TRBJ2-2 | TRBV12-5 | TGTGCTAGTGGTTTGGTAATTTCGGGAGGGATCCCTAAAGCCGGGGAGCTGTTTTTT | CASGLVISGGIPKAGELFF
TRBD1 | - | TRBJ1-2 | TRBV6-5 | TGTGCCAGCAGTTACCCCTTGGGACAGGGGAACTATGGCTACACCTTC | CASSYPLGQGNYGYTF
TRBD2 | - | TRBJ2-7 | TRBV5-1 | TGCGCCAGCAGCTACCTAGCGGGAGTGGGGGAGCAGTACTTC | CASSYLAGVGEQYF
- | - | TRBJ2-5 | TRBV28 | TGTGCCAGCACCCCAGTCAGGGTAGGGACCCAGTACTTC | CASTPVRVGTQYF
- | - | TRBJ2-1 | TRBV19 | TGTGCCAGTAGTATCCGGAGGGATAGTGATGAGCAGTTCTTC | CASSIRRDSDEQFF
TRBD1 | - | TRBJ2-7 | TRBV19 | TGTGCCAGTAGTATAAGCCGGACAGGGAGCTCCTACGAGCAGTACTTC | CASSISRTGSSYEQYF
TRBD2 | - | TRBJ2-3 | TRBV19 | TGTGCCACCTCACCCGGGGGGGCTAGCACAGATACGCAGTATTTT | CATSPGGASTDTQYF
- | - | TRBJ2-1 | TRBV7-7 | TGTGCTAGCAGCCCCGCCTGGGGCTCGGATGAGCAGTTCTTC | CASSPAWGSDEQFF
- | - | TRBJ1-2 | TRBV4-1 | TGCGCCAGCAGCCAAATCCCAGGGTCGGACTATGGCTACACCTTC | CASSQIPGSDYGYTF
TRBD1 | - | TRBJ1-3 | TRBV5-1 | TGCGCCAGCAGCTTAACAGGGGGCGAGTCTGGAAACACCATATATTTT | CASSLTGGESGNTIYF
- | - | TRBJ2-7 | TRBV9 | TGTGCCAGCAGCGCCGGGGCACGAACCTACGAGCAGTACTTC | CASSAGARTYEQYF
- | - | TRBJ1-4 | TRBV5-1 | TGCGCCAGCAGCTTGAACTGGGGGGCTAATGAAAAACTGTTTTTT | CASSLNWGANEKLFF
TRBD2 | - | TRBJ2-1 | TRBV28 | TGTGCCAGCGCGCTAGCGGGAGGGCCCTATGAGCAGTTCTTC | CASALAGGPYEQFF
TRBD2 | - | TRBJ2-1 | TRBV19 | TGTGCCAGTAGCGGAGCGGGAGTTTTTCGAAATGAGCAGTTCTTC | CASSGAGVFRNEQFF
- | once | TRBJ1-4 | TRBV18 | TGTGCCAGCTCACCAGAGATTAATGAAAAACTGTTTTTT | CASSPEINEKLFF
- | - | TRBJ2-2 | TRBV6-6 | TGTGCCAGCAGTTACACGGGAGTCGCCGGGGAGCTGTTTTTT | CASSYTGVAGELFF
TRBD1 | - | TRBJ1-1 | TRBV10-2 | TGCGCCAGCAGTGTCGGGACAGGGAGGGGGGTTTTGGCTGAAGCTTTCTTT | CASSVGTGRGVLAEAFF
- | - | TRBJ1-4 | TRBV5-4 | TGTGCCAGCAGCTCCGGTGGGACACCAACTAATGAAAAACTGTTTTTT | CASSSGGTPTNEKLFF
- | - | TRBJ1-2 | TRBV5-1 | TGCGCCAGCAGCCTCCCGGCGGGGGGCTACACCTTC | CASSLPAGGYTF
- | once | TRBJ2-7 | TRBV7-9 | TGTGCCAGCAGCTTAAGAAGTGGCAGGGTGGTCGAGCAGTACTTC | CASSLRSGRVVEQYF
- | - | TRBJ2-7 | TRBV28 | TGTGCCAGCAGTTTATTCTTCCGGGATGCCTACGAGCAGTACTTC | CASSLFFRDAYEQYF
TRBD1 | - | TRBJ1-5 | TRBV27 | TGTGCCAGCAGTTTATTTGCGGGACAGCTAAGTTCCAATCAGCATTTT | CASSLFAGQLSSNQHF
TRBD2 | - | TRBJ2-3 | TRBV6-6 | TGTGCCAGCACCCACAGCGGACTAGATGCAGATACGCAGTATTTT | CASTHSGLDADTQYF
TRBD2 | - | TRBJ2-3 | TRBV19 | TGTGCCAGTAGTATCGGGACTAGACGGACAGATACGCAGTATTTT | CASSIGTRRTDTQYF